This TCR beta chain derives from a study of cytomegalovirus exposure and HLA in healthy donors. General observations from the study: The study flagged some 170 TCR beta chains as cytomegalovirus-associated.

Points on this clone: Its antigen is unknown. Additional DNA sequences in this sample encode the identical CDR3.

The protocol was immunoSEQ multiplex PCR, while the TCRdb copy is restricted to in-frame clones and leaves out a portion. The table has 100,000 to 150,000 clones, 70% to 90% seen once; the top ten hold 1.5% to 2%. This CDR3 has 14 residues. V lost 4 bases and J lost 1; bases outside the gene matches: 4. Germline values: CDR1 SGHRS, CDR2 YFSETQ. The V and J genes are TRBV5-1 and TRBJ2-7; 8 bases are shared with TRBD1. The TCR sequence derives from a woman between 18 and 30 years old in good health and CMV-seronegative. The sample was PBMCs. As DNA, the CDR3 is TGCGCCAGCAGCCTCAGACAGGGGTCCTACGAGCAGTACTTC. It is translated as CASSLRQGSYEQYF.